This T cell receptor beta chain is drawn from a study of CXCR3-negative and CXCR3-positive naive CD8 T cells. Overall study results and limits: Both of the naive subsets showed about the same high diversity, but memory CD8+ cells had much less. Naive CXCR3-negative cells resembled naive CXCR3-positive cells in TRBV-TRBJ usage; memory cells differed.

The CDR3 contains 14 residues. Germline CDR1 is SQVTM and CDR2 is ANQGSEA. Phenotypically, naive CD8+ T cells corresponded to CD45RO-CCR7+CD27+CD95-. The TRB cDNA libraries were prepared by 5' RACE with UMI labels. TCRdb reanalyzed the 5' RACE reads and collapses them to one entry per CDR3 protein, without DNA. The sample's table shows some 10,000 distinct CDR3 sequences. Of note for this clonotype: Antigen: not known.

V is TRBV29-1 and J is TRBJ1-2; TCRdb selects TRBD1, and the lack of DNA leaves this call unchecked. The TCR was taken from a human donor in good health. Some clones in this sample may be carry-over from other donors' samples. Source material: naive CXCR3- CD8+ T cells from blood. Subset reported: CD45RO-CCR7+CD27+CD95- naive CD8+ T cells lacking CXCR3 (TNR3-). CDR3 residues: CSVEPSGDLNGYTF. The variable domain in full, completed from reference TRBV29-1 and TRBJ1-2, reads SAVISQKPSRDICQRGTSLTIQCQVDSQVTMMFWYRQQPGQSLTLIATANQGSEATYESGFVIDKFPISRPNLTFSTLTVSNMSPEDSSIYLCSVEPSGDLNGYTFGSGTRLTVV.